The present T cell receptor beta chain was sequenced within a study of blood T cell repertoires in COVID-19. The CDR3 loop spans 15 amino acids. Germline assignment: CDR1 SGHDT and CDR2 YYEEEE. Losses at the gene ends were 4 bases for V and 4 bases for J; bases not matched to a gene: 10. Sequenced by immunoSEQ multiplex PCR; TCRdb stores in-frame clones only, minus some. The sample records about 30,000 clones, 70% to 90% being singletons. This sequence was found in a human donor in a cohort sampled during active COVID-19. The donor label of this sample is uncertain. The gene calls are TRBV5-6 and TRBJ1-2; TRBD1 matches at 7 bases. The material sequenced was peripheral blood. CDR3 region: CASSPGTDLRYGYTF. The CDR3 region has the DNA TGTGCCAGCAGCCCCGGGACAGACCTTCGCTATGGCTACACCTTC.